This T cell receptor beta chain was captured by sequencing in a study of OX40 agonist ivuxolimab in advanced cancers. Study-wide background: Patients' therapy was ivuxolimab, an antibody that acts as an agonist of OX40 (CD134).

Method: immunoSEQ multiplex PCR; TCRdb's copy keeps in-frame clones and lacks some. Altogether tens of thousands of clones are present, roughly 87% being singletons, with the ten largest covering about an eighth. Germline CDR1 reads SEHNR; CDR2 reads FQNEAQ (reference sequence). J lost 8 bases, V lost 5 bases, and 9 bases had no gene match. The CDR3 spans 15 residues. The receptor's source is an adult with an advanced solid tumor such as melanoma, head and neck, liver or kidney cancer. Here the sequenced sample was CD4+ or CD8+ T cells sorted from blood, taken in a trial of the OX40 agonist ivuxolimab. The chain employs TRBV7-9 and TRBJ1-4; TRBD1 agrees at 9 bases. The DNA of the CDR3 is TGTGCCAGCAGCCTACAGGGGGCGCCTCGAGAAAAACTGTTTTTT. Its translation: CASSLQGAPREKLFF.